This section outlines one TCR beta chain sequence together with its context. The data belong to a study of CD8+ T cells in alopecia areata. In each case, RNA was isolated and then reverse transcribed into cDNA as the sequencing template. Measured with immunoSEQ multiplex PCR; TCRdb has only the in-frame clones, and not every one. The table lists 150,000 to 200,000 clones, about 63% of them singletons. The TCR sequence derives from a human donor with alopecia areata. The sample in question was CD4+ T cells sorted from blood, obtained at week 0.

CDR3 sequence: CATQVSPYEQYF. The CDR3 DNA reads as TGTGCCACGCAGGTATCCCCCTACGAGCAGTACTTC. The chain has TRBV25-1 and TRBJ2-7; D not certain. The germline V gene encodes CDR1 MGHDK and CDR2 SYGVNS. The CDR3 length is 12 residues. V was clipped by 10 bases and J by 2 bases, with 12 bases between them.